The T cell receptor beta chain described here comes from a study of cytomegalovirus exposure and HLA in healthy donors. Remarks on this clone: Its specificity is not known.

Libraries were prepared by immunoSEQ multiplex PCR; TCRdb keeps only in-frame clonotypes and omits some of them. This table holds 150,000 or so clones, 86% found once. CDR3 length: 18 residues. J was trimmed by 1 base and V by 0 bases; bases with no gene match: 12. Germline loops: CDR1 SGHTA, CDR2 FQGNSA. Study-wide results and caveats: Most TCRs appeared rarely, but some public TCRs recurred in many donors. Researchers catalogued some 160 TCR beta chains as cytomegalovirus-associated.

Sequences were obtained from PBMCs. This sequence was found in a young man in good health and CMV-seropositive. The gene calls are TRBV7-2 and TRBJ2-7; TRBD2 agrees at 7 bases. In nucleotides, the CDR3 is TGTGCCAGCAGCTTAGCGCGGATGGGAGCGGGGCAATCCTACGAGCAGTACTTC. Its translation: CASSLARMGAGQSYEQYF.